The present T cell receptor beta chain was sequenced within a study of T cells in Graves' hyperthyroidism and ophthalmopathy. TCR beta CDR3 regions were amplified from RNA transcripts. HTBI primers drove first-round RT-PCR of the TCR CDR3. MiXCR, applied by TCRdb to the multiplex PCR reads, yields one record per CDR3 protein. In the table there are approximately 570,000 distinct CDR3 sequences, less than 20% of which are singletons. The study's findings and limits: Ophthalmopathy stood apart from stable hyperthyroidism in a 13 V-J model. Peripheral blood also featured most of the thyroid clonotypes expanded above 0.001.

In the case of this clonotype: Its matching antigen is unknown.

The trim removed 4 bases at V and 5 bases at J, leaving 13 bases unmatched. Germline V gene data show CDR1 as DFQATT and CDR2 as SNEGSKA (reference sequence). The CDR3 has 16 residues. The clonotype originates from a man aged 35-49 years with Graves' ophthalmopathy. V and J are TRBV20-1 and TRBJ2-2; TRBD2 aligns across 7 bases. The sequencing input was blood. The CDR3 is CSATTGWGGGTGELFF. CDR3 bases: TGCAGTGCTACCACCGGCTGGGGGGGAGGGACCGGGGAGCTGTTTTTT.